The present T cell receptor (beta chain) was sequenced within a study of blood T cell repertoires in COVID-19. Whole-study context: Some COVID-19 samples were acute and others convalescent; all came from the United States, Italy and Spain. The cDNA or gDNA used as material had been derived from T cells, B-cell-depleted T cells, or PBMCs.

Libraries were prepared by immunoSEQ multiplex PCR; TCRdb keeps only in-frame clonotypes and omits some of them. Altogether approximately 240,000 clones are present, about 88% being singletons, with the ten largest covering around 2.2%. CDR3 size: 12 residues. V was shortened by 5 bases and J by 3 bases, with 8 bases between the two germline ends. CDR1 SNHLY and CDR2 FYNNEI come from the germline V gene. Sequencing was carried out using peripheral blood. The V and J genes are TRBV2 and TRBJ2-7, with D maybe TRBD1 (6 bases). The sequence was collected from a woman aged 40-49 years who had recovered from COVID-19. Written as DNA, the CDR3 is TGTGCCAGCAGTACACAGGGCTACGAGCAGTACTTC. This gives the protein CASSTQGYEQYF.